The present entry profiles one TCR beta chain with its context. Its antigen remains unidentified. Cultured CD4+ T-cell DNA underwent Oncomine TCR Beta short-read sequencing. From the PCR reads, TCRdb called clonotypes with MiXCR, one entry per CDR3 protein. The table records about 20,000 distinct CDR3 sequences, around 53% of them present only once. This sample's treatment: roughly nine-day PBMC culture with coronavirus spike peptide pools or control peptides (ViraFEST assay). ViraFEST stimulated the growth of antigen-specific T cells using peptide pools and subsequently profiled their TCRs by sequencing. The positive PCR dates, which preceded the US Alpha, Beta and Delta variants, fell between March and December 2020. This specimen comes from a study of vaccination and CD4 T cells after COVID-19. Whole-study context: Overlapping spike peptides of SARS-CoV-2, HCoV-NL63, HCoV-OC43 and HCoV-229E were used, and cells were stimulated with them.

Germline V CDR1 and CDR2: SNHLY, FYNNEI. This CDR3 spans 13 amino acids. Between the trimmed V and J ends, which lost 7 bases and 3 bases, there was a span of 10 bases. The receptor comes from a human donor who had recovered from COVID-19. The genes are TRBV2 and TRBJ1-5; D gene unclear. Sequencing was done on a sample of CD4+ T cells from blood, cultured in vitro. The CDR3 DNA reads as TGTGCCAGCATGGCAGGATACAATCAGCCCCAGCATTTT. This codes for CASMAGYNQPQHF.